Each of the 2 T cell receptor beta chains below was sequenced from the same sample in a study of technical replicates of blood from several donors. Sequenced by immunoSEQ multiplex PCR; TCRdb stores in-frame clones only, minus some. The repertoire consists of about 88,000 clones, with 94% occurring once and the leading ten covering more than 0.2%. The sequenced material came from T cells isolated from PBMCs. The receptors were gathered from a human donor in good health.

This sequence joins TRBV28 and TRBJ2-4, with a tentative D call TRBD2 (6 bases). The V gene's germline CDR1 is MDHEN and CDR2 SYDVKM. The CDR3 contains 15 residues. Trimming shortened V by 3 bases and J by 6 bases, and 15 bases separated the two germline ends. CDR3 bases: TGTGCCAGCAGTTTGGACCCCACAGCGGGAAACATTCAGTACTTC. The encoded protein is CASSLDPTAGNIQYF.

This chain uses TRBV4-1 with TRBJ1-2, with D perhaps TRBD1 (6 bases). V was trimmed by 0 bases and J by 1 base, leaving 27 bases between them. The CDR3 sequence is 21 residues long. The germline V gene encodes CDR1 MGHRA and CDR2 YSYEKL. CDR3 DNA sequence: TGCGCCAGCAGCCAAGAGGGGGTGGGAAGCTTCGACATACAGGGTAACTATGGCTACACCTTC. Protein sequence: CASSQEGVGSFDIQGNYGYTF.